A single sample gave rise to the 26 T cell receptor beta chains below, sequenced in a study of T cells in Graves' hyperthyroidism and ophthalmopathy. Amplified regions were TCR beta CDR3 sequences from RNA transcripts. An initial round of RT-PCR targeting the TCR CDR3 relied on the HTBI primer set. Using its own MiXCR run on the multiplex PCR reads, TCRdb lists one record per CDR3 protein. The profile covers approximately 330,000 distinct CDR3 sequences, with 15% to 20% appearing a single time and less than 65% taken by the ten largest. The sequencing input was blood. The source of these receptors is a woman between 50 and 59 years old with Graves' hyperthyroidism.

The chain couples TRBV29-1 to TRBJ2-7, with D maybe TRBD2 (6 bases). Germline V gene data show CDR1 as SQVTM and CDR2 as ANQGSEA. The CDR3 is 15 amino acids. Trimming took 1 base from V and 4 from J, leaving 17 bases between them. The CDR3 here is CSVEGVEAGTYEQYF. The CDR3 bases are TGCAGCGTTGAAGGGGTCGAGGCAGGGACTTACGAGCAGTACTTC.

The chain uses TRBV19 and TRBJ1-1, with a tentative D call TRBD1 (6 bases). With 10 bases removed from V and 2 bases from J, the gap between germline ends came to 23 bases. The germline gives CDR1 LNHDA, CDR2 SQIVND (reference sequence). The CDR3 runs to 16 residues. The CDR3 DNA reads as TGTGCCATACGGGACACACGGAGGGGTGGCAACACTGAAGCTTTCTTT. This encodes CAIRDTRRGGNTEAFF.

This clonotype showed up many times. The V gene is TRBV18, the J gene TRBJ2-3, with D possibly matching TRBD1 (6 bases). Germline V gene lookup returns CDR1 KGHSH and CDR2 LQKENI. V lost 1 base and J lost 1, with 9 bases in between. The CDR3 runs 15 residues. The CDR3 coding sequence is TGTGCCAGCTCACCACAGACAGGAGGCACAGATACGCAGTATTTT. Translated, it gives CASSPQTGGTDTQYF. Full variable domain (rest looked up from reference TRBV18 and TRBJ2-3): NAGVMQNPRHLVRRRGQEARLRCSPMKGHSHVYWYRQLPEEGLKFMVYLQKENIIDESGMPKERFSAEFPKEGPSILRIQQVVRGDSAAYFCASSPQTGGTDTQYFGPGTRLTVL.

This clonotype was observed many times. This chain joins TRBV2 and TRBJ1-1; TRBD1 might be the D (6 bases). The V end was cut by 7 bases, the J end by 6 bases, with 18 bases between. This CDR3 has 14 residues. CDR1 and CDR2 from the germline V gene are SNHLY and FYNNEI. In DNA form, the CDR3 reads TGTGCCAGCATACGGGGGGGGCGCTTGTCTGAAGCTTTCTTT. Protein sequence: CASIRGGRLSEAFF.

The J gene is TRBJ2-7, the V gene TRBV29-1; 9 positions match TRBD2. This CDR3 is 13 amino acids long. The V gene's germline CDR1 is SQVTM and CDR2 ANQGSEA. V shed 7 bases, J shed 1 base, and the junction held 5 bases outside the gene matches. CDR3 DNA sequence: TGCAGCGCCCAACTAGCGGGTTCCTACGAGCAGTACGTC. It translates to CSAQLAGSYEQYV.

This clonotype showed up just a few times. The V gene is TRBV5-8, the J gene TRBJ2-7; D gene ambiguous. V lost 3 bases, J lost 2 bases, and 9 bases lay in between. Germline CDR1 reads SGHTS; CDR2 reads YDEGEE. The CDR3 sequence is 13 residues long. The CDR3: CASSSTDTYEQYF. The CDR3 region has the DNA TGTGCCAGCAGCTCGACGGATACCTACGAGCAGTACTTC.

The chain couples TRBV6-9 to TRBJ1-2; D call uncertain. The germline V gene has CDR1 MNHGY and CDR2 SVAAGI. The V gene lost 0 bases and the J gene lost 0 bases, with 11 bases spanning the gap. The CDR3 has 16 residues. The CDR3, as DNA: TGTGCCAGCAGTTATTCGGCAGCCGTAGCTAACTATGGCTACACCTTC. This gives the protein CASSYSAAVANYGYTF.

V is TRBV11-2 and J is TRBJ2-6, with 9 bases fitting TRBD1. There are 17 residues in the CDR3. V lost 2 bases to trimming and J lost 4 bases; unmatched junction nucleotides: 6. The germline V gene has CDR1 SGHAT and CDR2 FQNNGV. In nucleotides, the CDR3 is TGTGCCAGCAGCTTAAGATGGGACAGGGCCGGGGCCAACGTCCTGACTTTC. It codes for CASSLRWDRAGANVLTF.

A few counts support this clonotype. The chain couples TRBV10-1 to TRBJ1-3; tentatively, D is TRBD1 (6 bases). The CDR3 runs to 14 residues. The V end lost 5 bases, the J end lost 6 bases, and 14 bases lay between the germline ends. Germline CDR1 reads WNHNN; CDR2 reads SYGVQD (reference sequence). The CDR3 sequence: CASSPTGQVNTIYF. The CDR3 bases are TGCGCCAGCAGTCCGACAGGCCAAGTAAACACCATATATTTT.

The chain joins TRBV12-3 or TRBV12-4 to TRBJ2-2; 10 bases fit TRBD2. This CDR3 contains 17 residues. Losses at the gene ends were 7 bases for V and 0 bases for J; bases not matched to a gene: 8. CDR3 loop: CASTDGLAETNTGELFF. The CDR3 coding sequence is TGTGCCAGCACCGACGGACTAGCGGAAACGAACACCGGGGAGCTGTTTTTT.

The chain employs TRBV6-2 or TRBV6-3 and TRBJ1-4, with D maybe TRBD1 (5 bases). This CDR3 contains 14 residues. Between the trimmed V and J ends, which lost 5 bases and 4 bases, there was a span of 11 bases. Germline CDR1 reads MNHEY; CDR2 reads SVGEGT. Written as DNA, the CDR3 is TGTGCCAGCAGTGACAGACCCCTTAATGAAAAACTGTTTTTT. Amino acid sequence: CASSDRPLNEKLFF.

CDR3 sequence: CASSQDRSTQETQYF. CDR3 nucleotides: TGTGCCAGCAGCCAAGATCGATCTACCCAAGAGACCCAGTACTTC. This chain links TRBV7-8 with TRBJ2-5; D gene unclear. Trimming removed 5 bases at V and 1 base at J, with 14 bases between. Germline V gene sequence: CDR1 SGHVS, CDR2 FQNEAQ. This CDR3 is built from 15 residues.

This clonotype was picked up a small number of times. CDR3 bases: TGTGCCATCAGTCAAGTTTCCCAGGGCGCGACCCAGCATTTT. Translation gives CAISQVSQGATQHF. V is TRBV10-3 and J is TRBJ1-5; maybe TRBD1 (5 bases). Trimming took off 5 bases at V and 11 bases at J, with 19 bases between the two ends. This CDR3 region has 14 residues. Germline V CDR1 and CDR2: ENHRY, SYGVKD.

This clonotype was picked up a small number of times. The CDR3 loop is CASRRQGMNTEAFF. The DNA of the CDR3 is TGTGCCAGTAGAAGACAGGGGATGAACACTGAAGCTTTCTTT. The rearrangement links TRBV19 to TRBJ1-1, with 8 bases matching TRBD1. V gave up 6 bases and J gave up 0 bases; unmatched junction bases: 3. The CDR3 runs to 14 residues. Germline CDR1 and CDR2: LNHDA and SQIVND (reference sequence).

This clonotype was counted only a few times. The CDR3 region is CASSQEGAAYGYTF. The CDR3 DNA reads as TGTGCCAGCAGCCAAGAGGGGGCGGCCTATGGCTACACCTTC. The chain recombines TRBV3-1 with TRBJ1-2; possibly TRBD1 for D (6 bases). The CDR3 has 14 amino acids. CDR1 and CDR2 (germline): LGHDT, YNNKEL (reference sequence). V lost 0 bases to trimming and J lost 4 bases, with 9 bases between them.

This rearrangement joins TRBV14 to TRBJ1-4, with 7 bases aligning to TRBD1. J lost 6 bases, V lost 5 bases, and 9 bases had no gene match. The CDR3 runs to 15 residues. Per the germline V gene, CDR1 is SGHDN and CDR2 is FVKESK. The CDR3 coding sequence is TGTGCCAGCAGCGCAAACGACAGGGATTATGAAAAACTGTTTTTT. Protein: CASSANDRDYEKLFF.

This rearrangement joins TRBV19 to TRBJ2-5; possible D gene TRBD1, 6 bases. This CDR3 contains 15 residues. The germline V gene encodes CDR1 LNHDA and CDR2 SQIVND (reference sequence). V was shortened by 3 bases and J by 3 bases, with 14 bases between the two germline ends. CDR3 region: CASSISPGQKETQYF. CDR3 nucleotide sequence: TGTGCCAGTAGTATCTCTCCCGGACAGAAAGAGACCCAGTACTTC.

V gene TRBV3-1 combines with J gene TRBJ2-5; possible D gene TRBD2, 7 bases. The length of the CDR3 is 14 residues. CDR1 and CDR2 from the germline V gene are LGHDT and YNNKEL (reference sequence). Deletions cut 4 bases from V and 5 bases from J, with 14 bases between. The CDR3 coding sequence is TGTGCCAGCAGCCGGGCCGGGGGGCGGGAGACCCAGTACTTC. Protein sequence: CASSRAGGRETQYF.

The CDR3 loop reads CSVVLADANYGYTF. In DNA, the CDR3 is TGCAGCGTTGTCCTGGCGGACGCTAACTATGGCTACACCTTC. The rearrangement uses TRBV29-1 and TRBJ1-2; D gene ambiguous. The germline gives CDR1 SQVTM, CDR2 ANQGSEA. Trimming pared 4 bases from V and 0 bases from J, leaving 12 bases between. This CDR3 has 14 amino acids. The variable domain in full, with the rest retrieved from reference TRBV29-1 and TRBJ1-2, is SAVISQKPSRDICQRGTSLTIQCQVDSQVTMMFWYRQQPGQSLTLIATANQGSEATYESGFVIDKFPISRPNLTFSTLTVSNMSPEDSSIYLCSVVLADANYGYTFGSGTRLTVV.

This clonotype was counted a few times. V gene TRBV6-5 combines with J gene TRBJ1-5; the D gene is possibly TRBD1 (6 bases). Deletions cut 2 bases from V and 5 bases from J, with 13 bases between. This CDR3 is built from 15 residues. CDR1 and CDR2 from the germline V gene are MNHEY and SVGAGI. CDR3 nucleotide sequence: TGTGCCAGCAGTTACACAACAGGGCCCGATCAGCCCCAGCATTTT. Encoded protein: CASSYTTGPDQPQHF.

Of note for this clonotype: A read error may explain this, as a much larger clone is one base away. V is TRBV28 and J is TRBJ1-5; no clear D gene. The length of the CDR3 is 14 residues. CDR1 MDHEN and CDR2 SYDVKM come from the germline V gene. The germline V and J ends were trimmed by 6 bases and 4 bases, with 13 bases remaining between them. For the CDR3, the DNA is TGTGCCAGCAGCGATTTGACCCCGAATCAGCCCCAGCATTTT. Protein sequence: CASSDLTPNQPQHF.

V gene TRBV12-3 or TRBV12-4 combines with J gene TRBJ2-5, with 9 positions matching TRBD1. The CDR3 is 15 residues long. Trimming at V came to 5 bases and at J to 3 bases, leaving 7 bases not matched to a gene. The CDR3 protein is CASSKDRGLEETQYF. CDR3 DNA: TGTGCCAGCAGTAAGGACAGGGGATTGGAAGAGACCCAGTACTTC.

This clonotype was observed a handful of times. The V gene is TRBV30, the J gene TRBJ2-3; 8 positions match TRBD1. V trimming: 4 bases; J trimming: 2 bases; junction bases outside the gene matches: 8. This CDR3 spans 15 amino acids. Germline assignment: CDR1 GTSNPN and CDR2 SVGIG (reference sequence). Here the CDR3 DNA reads TGTGCCTGGACCCTACGGGACAGGCCCACAGATACGCAGTATTTT. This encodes CAWTLRDRPTDTQYF.

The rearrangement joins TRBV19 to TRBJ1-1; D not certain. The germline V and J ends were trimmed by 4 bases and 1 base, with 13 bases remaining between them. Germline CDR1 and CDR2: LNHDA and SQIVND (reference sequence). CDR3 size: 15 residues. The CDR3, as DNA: TGTGCCAGTAGTACTTTAGCCAACGGGAACACTGAAGCTTTCTTT. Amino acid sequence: CASSTLANGNTEAFF.

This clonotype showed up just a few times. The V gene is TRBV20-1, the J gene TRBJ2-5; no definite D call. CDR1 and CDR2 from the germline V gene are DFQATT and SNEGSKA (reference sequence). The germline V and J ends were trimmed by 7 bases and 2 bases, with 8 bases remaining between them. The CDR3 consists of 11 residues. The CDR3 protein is CSGDLQETQYF. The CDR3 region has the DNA TGCAGTGGCGATCTGCAAGAGACCCAGTACTTC.

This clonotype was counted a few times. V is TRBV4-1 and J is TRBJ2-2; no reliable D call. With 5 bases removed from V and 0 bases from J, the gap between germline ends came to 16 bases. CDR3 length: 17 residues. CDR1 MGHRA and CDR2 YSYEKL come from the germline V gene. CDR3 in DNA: TGCGCCAGCAGCTCAAGATGGGCAGATGCGAACACCGGGGAGCTGTTTTTT. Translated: CASSSRWADANTGELFF.